Each of the 15 T cell receptor beta chains below was sequenced from the same sample in a study of T cell repertoires in cytomegalovirus infection. One entry per CDR3 protein, called by TCRdb with MiXCR from the reads. The sample lists nearly 550,000 distinct CDR3 sequences, 16% occurring once. Sequenced input: CD8+ T cells from PBMCs. These receptors were collected from a human donor in good health (CMV status not recorded). Some clones in this sample may be carry-over from other donors' samples.

This clonotype showed up many times. The chain uses TRBV19 and TRBJ2-1, with D possibly TRBD1 on 5 matching bases. The V end was cut by 0 bases, the J end by 2 bases, with 11 bases between. The CDR3 totals 16 residues. Germline V lookup: CDR1 LNHDA, CDR2 SQIVND (reference sequence). The CDR3 coding sequence is TGTGCCAGTAGTATAGAGCCAGGGAATCCCTACAATGAGCAGTTCTTC. Translation gives CASSIEPGNPYNEQFF.

This clonotype was observed a handful of times. This chain joins TRBV7-3 and TRBJ2-5, with D perhaps given as TRBD1 or TRBD2 (5 bases each). Germline-derived CDR1 and CDR2 are SGHTA and FQGTGA. This CDR3 has 14 residues. Trimming removed 5 bases from V and 1 base from J, with 11 bases in between. CDR3 DNA: TGTGCCAGCAGCCCCGGGACGTTCCAAGAGACCCAGTACTTC. Amino acid sequence: CASSPGTFQETQYF.

The genes are TRBV6-5 and TRBJ2-5; 8 positions agree with TRBD1. This CDR3 has 15 amino acids. The germline V gene has CDR1 MNHEY and CDR2 SVGAGI. V gave up 0 bases and J gave up 4 bases; unmatched junction bases: 4. The CDR3 DNA sequence: TGTGCCAGCAGTTACTCGTACAGGGGGAGAGAGACCCAGTACTTC. Protein sequence: CASSYSYRGRETQYF.

This clonotype was counted many times. The chain employs TRBV7-9 and TRBJ2-3, with unresolved D. Germline V lookup: CDR1 SEHNR, CDR2 FQNEAQ (reference sequence). V was pared by 3 bases and J by 4 bases, with 8 bases between. The CDR3 loop spans 13 amino acids. This CDR3 is CASSFVVSDTQYF. CDR3 DNA: TGTGCCAGCAGCTTCGTCGTGTCAGATACGCAGTATTTT.

The V gene is TRBV2, the J gene TRBJ1-2; 9 bases are shared with TRBD1. The CDR3 runs 11 residues. The junction had 4 bases not matched to a gene; V was cut back by 9 bases and J by 8 bases. Per germline, CDR1 SNHLY and CDR2 FYNNEI. CDR3 nucleotide sequence: TGTGCCAGGGACAGGGGAGAAGGCTACACCTTC. Protein: CARDRGEGYTF.

This clonotype was recorded a few times. This chain connects TRBV24-1 to TRBJ2-2; tentative D call: TRBD1 (5 bases). From germline, CDR1 is KGHDR and CDR2 SFDVKD. The length of the CDR3 is 15 residues. V was trimmed by 3 bases and J by 0 bases, leaving 7 bases between them. The CDR3 nucleotides are TGTGCCACCAGTGATCAGGGATCGAACACCGGGGAGCTGTTTTTT. This sequence encodes CATSDQGSNTGELFF.

This clonotype has at least ten counts. The genes are TRBV11-1 and TRBJ1-1; no clear D. Deletions cut 2 bases from V and 1 base from J, with 5 bases between. CDR3 length equals 13 residues. The germline V gene encodes CDR1 SGHAT and CDR2 FQDESV (reference sequence). CDR3 loop: CASSLPRNTEAFF. CDR3 sequence (DNA): TGTGCCAGCAGCTTACCCAGGAACACTGAAGCTTTCTTT.

The rearrangement uses TRBV27 and TRBJ1-6; TRBD1 might be the D (6 bases). The length of the CDR3 is 14 residues. V was pared by 3 bases and J by 10 bases, with 13 bases between. Germline V gene sequence: CDR1 MNHEY, CDR2 SMNVEV (reference sequence). CDR3 loop: CASSFWGAKSPLHF. As DNA, the CDR3 is TGTGCCAGCAGTTTTTGGGGGGCTAAATCACCCCTCCACTTT.

In its sample, this clonotype was seen many times. This chain connects TRBV7-9 to TRBJ1-3; D unresolved. The length of the CDR3 is 14 residues. The germline gives CDR1 SEHNR, CDR2 FQNEAQ (reference sequence). V lost 4 bases and J 7 bases, leaving 14 bases between the germline ends. The CDR3, as DNA: TGTGCCAGCAGCTATTCTTCTCGAGACAACACCATATATTTT. This gives the protein CASSYSSRDNTIYF.

This clonotype has a count of ten or more. V usage is TRBV7-9 and J usage is TRBJ2-5; D is possibly TRBD2 (7 bases). The CDR3 consists of 16 residues. Trimming left V 4 bases short and J 7 bases short, with 22 bases between. The germline gives CDR1 SEHNR, CDR2 FQNEAQ (reference sequence). CDR3 nucleotides: TGTGCCAGCAGCTCGGAACCTAGCGGAGGGGGAGCGACCCAGTACTTC. Its translation: CASSSEPSGGGATQYF.

The rearrangement links TRBV19 to TRBJ1-4, with TRBD1 matching 8 bases. Looked up from germline, CDR1 is LNHDA and CDR2 is SQIVND (reference sequence). The CDR3 is made up of 14 amino acids. Trimming removed 8 bases from V and 3 bases from J; junction bases left unmatched: 5. The CDR3 nucleotides read TGTGCCAGTGTGGACAGGGTAGCTAATGAAAAACTGTTTTTT. Translating it yields CASVDRVANEKLFF.

The rearrangement joins TRBV4-1 to TRBJ1-1; TRBD1 is a possible D gene (5 bases). CDR1 MGHRA and CDR2 YSYEKL come from the germline V gene. This CDR3 has 16 residues. The CDR3 DNA sequence: TGCTCAAGCAGCCAGACAACCATGGGGGTCGACACTGAAGCTTTCTTT. Translating it yields CSSSQTTMGVDTEAFF.

The sample holds many counts of this clonotype. This chain uses TRBV5-4 with TRBJ2-7; TRBD2 matches 13 bases. In germline, CDR1 is SGHNT, CDR2 YYREEE (reference sequence). The CDR3 totals 15 residues. Trimming removed 3 bases from V and 3 bases from J; junction bases left unmatched: 3. The CDR3 DNA is TGTGCCAGCAGCTCCGGACTAGCGGGGGACTACGAGCAGTACTTC. This encodes CASSSGLAGDYEQYF.

This chain links TRBV10-3 with TRBJ2-7; D not certain. The CDR3 length is 14 residues. Trimming stripped 3 bases from V and 0 bases from J, with 9 bases between. The germline V gene has CDR1 ENHRY and CDR2 SYGVKD. The CDR3 coding sequence is TGTGCCATCAGTGACGGCTTTGACTCCTACGAGCAGTACTTC. This translates into CAISDGFDSYEQYF.

This clonotype has at least ten counts. The genes are TRBV5-6 and TRBJ1-3, with D maybe TRBD1 (5 bases). Germline V gene lookup returns CDR1 SGHDT and CDR2 YYEEEE. V lost 0 bases to trimming and J lost 0 bases, with 7 bases between them. The CDR3 is 15 residues long. CDR3 sequence reads: CASSLGGVSGNTIYF. CDR3 DNA: TGTGCCAGCAGCTTGGGAGGGGTCTCTGGAAACACCATATATTTT.